This TCR beta chain was sequenced in a study of identical twins. Carrying unique molecular identifiers, the cDNA also gained a universal primer site through template switching. Using its own MiXCR run on the 5' RACE reads, TCRdb lists one record per CDR3 protein. This sample has 450,000 or so distinct CDR3 sequences; approximately 25% occur once, and the top ten carry about 2.9%. The germline gives CDR1 SGHDN, CDR2 FVKESK. Trimming took 6 bases from V and 4 from J, leaving 8 bases between them. The CDR3 extends over 12 amino acids. Ten or more counts support this clonotype. These data were likewise used in another study, on T cells expressing NK-cell markers. From that study: Restricting sorting to alpha-beta TCR T cells was achieved in several experiments by an anti-gamma-delta TCR antibody.

This chain connects TRBV14 to TRBJ2-3, with D uncertain. Sequencing was done on a sample of CD4+ T cells sorted from blood. This clonotype was sampled from a woman under 30 in good health. CDR3 amino acids: CASSLIPDTQYF. CDR3 nucleotides: TGTGCCAGCAGTCTAATTCCAGATACGCAGTATTTT.